One T cell receptor (beta chain) is described in this entry. This specimen comes from a study of blood T cell repertoires in COVID-19. As originally analysed: Amplification of reference gene primers provided the estimated nucleated cell counts. The protocol was immunoSEQ multiplex PCR, while the TCRdb copy is restricted to in-frame clones and leaves out a portion. The V and J calls and clone size were taken over from that table, and D and trimming were inferred from the DNA. The table records under 170,000 clones, more than 80% of them present only once. This sequence originates from a man aged 65 to 79 with acute or convalescent COVID-19. Sample: peripheral blood.

CDR3: CASSRDRGFMGTGELFF. CDR3 DNA sequence: TGTGCCAGCAGCCGGGACAGGGGCTTCATGGGAACCGGGGAGCTGTTTTTT. V and J are TRBV7-8 and TRBJ2-2; the match to TRBD1 covers 10 bases. Trimming removed 5 bases from V and 5 bases from J; junction bases left unmatched: 11. This CDR3 has 17 residues. CDR1 and CDR2 from the germline V gene are SGHVS and FQNEAQ.